Presented here are 24 T cell receptor beta chains from one specimen sequenced in a study of T cells after yellow fever vaccination. TCRdb re-derived calls from the 5' RACE reads in MiXCR, one entry per CDR3 protein. The sample carries hundreds of thousands of distinct CDR3 sequences, 3% to 4.5% recorded once. This specimen consisted of PBMCs, obtained on the day of the yellow fever booster vaccination. Every receptor here comes from a young man who received the YFV17D yellow fever vaccine.

The chain combines TRBV2 with TRBJ2-7, with a possible D match to TRBD2 (6 bases). This CDR3 is 9 amino acids long. The germline CDR1 and CDR2 sequences are SNHLY and FYNNEI. The CDR3 spells CASGPEQYF. As DNA, the CDR3 is TGTGCGAGCGGGCCCGAGCAGTACTTC.

This clonotype was seen a handful of times. CDR3 loop: CASAPRANYGYTF. In DNA, the CDR3 is TGTGCCAGTGCCCCACGAGCTAACTATGGCTACACCTTC. V and J are TRBV6-2 or TRBV6-3 and TRBJ1-2, with D uncertain. The germline gives CDR1 MNHEY, CDR2 SVGEGT. V was shortened by 9 bases and J by 0 bases, with 11 bases between the two germline ends. The CDR3 length is 13 residues.

This clonotype has only a few counts. The chain couples TRBV20-1 to TRBJ1-1; D unresolved. The CDR3 spans 14 residues. V was cut by 2 bases and J by 1 base, with 11 bases left in between. Germline values: CDR1 DFQATT, CDR2 SNEGSKA (reference sequence). CDR3 in DNA: TGCAGTGCTAGAATCGGCCTAGAGAACACTGAAGCTTTCTTT. The encoded protein is CSARIGLENTEAFF.

The chain employs TRBV7-2 and TRBJ1-1; 11 bases map to TRBD1. The CDR3 spans 15 residues. Germline CDR1 is SGHTA and CDR2 is FQGNSA. Trimming took 5 bases from V and 4 from J; bases not matched to a gene: 6. CDR3 protein: CASSGGGTGGTEAFF. For the CDR3, the DNA is TGTGCCAGCAGCGGTGGGGGGACAGGGGGCACTGAAGCTTTCTTT.

The count of this clonotype is one. V usage is TRBV9 and J usage is TRBJ1-2; D call uncertain. The CDR3 covers 14 residues. V was shortened by 1 base and J by 4 bases, with 11 bases between the two germline ends. Germline V lookup: CDR1 SGDLS, CDR2 YYNGEE. CDR3 sequence reads: CASSVFRTTYGYTF. As DNA, the CDR3 is TGTGCCAGCAGCGTATTCCGCACCACCTATGGCTACACCTTC.

This clonotype appeared many times. The V and J genes are TRBV20-1 and TRBJ1-2; the D gene is possibly TRBD1 (6 bases). Per germline, CDR1 DFQATT and CDR2 SNEGSKA (reference sequence). This CDR3 is built from 13 residues. Trimming removed 5 bases from V and 1 base from J, with 11 bases in between. The CDR3 here is CSAAAGVNYGYTF. Here the CDR3 DNA reads TGCAGTGCTGCCGCAGGGGTTAACTATGGCTACACCTTC.

In its sample, this clonotype was seen a few times. V and J are TRBV19 and TRBJ2-6, with D uncertain. Germline V gives CDR1 LNHDA, CDR2 SQIVND (reference sequence). The CDR3 extends over 15 amino acids. V was clipped by 3 bases and J by 2 bases, with 8 bases between them. The CDR3 sequence: CASSISQAGANVLTF. CDR3 coding DNA: TGTGCCAGTAGTATTAGTCAAGCTGGGGCCAACGTCCTGACTTTC.

Notes on this clonotype: It may be a read error: a sequence one base away is much more abundant. The rearrangement uses TRBV6-2 or TRBV6-3 and TRBJ2-5; 10 positions match TRBD2. Germline lookup yields CDR1 MNHEY and CDR2 SVGEGT. The length of the CDR3 is 17 residues. The CDR3 nucleotides read TGTGCCAGCAGCTCTCCCGGGAGCGGGGGGGCTGAAGAGACCAAGTACTTC. Its translation: CASSSPGSGGAEETKYF.

The table lists this clonotype with many counts. V gene TRBV19 combines with J gene TRBJ1-4; a weak D match, TRBD1 (5 bases). CDR1 LNHDA and CDR2 SQIVND come from the germline V gene (reference sequence). Trimming took 5 bases from V and 7 from J, leaving 14 bases between them. This CDR3 has 14 amino acids. CDR3: CASSSRGTGEKLFF. The CDR3 DNA follows: TGTGCCAGTAGTTCGCGGGGGACCGGTGAAAAACTGTTTTTT.

This clonotype was observed many times. The CDR3 coding sequence is TGCGCCAGCAGCCACCGGCAGGGGACAGGGGGTGCAGATACGCAGTATTTT. Translating it yields CASSHRQGTGGADTQYF. The chain has TRBV4-1 and TRBJ2-3; 11 bases are shared with TRBD1. Germline CDR1 is MGHRA and CDR2 is YSYEKL. The CDR3 contains 17 residues. The junction had 9 bases not matched to a gene; V was cut back by 3 bases and J by 4 bases.

This clonotype was counted at least ten times. The CDR3 DNA follows: TGTGCCAGCACCTTGCTAGCGGAGCAGTTCTTC. This sequence encodes CASTLLAEQFF. The chain uses TRBV12-3 or TRBV12-4 and TRBJ2-1, with D perhaps TRBD2 (6 bases). CDR3 length: 11 residues. Trimming cost V 7 bases and J 10 bases, with 11 bases left between them.

This clonotype was recorded many times. The V and J genes are TRBV4-1 and TRBJ2-1; D unclear. Germline V gene data show CDR1 as MGHRA and CDR2 as YSYEKL. The CDR3 spans 14 residues. V lost 4 bases, J lost 5 bases, and 12 bases lay in between. This CDR3 is CASSLGTDDNEQFF. For the CDR3, the DNA is TGCGCCAGCAGCCTGGGAACAGACGACAATGAGCAGTTCTTC.

The sample holds many counts of this clonotype. One end of the junction does not line up with germline, which may come from a read error. The chain is built from TRBV12-3 or TRBV12-4 and TRBJ1-1; D is ambiguous. The CDR3 extends over 13 amino acids. CDR3 DNA sequence: TGTGCCAGCAGCTTAGGCAGGAACACTGAAGCTTTCTTT. Translation gives CASSLGRNTEAFF.

This clonotype came up a few times. V gene TRBV6-2 or TRBV6-3 combines with J gene TRBJ2-2; D might be TRBD2 (5 bases). The V gene lost 0 bases and the J gene lost 5 bases, with 7 bases spanning the gap. CDR1 is MNHEY and CDR2 is SVGEGT in the germline V gene. The CDR3 is made up of 14 amino acids. The CDR3 bases are TGTGCCAGCAGTTACTCGGACTCTACCGGGGAGCTGTTTTTT. Amino acid sequence: CASSYSDSTGELFF.

The V and J genes are TRBV6-6 and TRBJ1-5, with 8 bases aligning to TRBD1. Looked up from germline, CDR1 is MNHNY and CDR2 is SVGAGI (reference sequence). Trimming removed 6 bases from V and 5 bases from J; junction bases left unmatched: 3. The CDR3 totals 13 residues. CDR3 protein: CASSTGGDQPQHF. DNA of the CDR3: TGTGCCAGCAGCACAGGGGGAGATCAGCCCCAGCATTTT.

This clonotype was seen at least ten times. The chain carries TRBV7-9 and TRBJ2-3; 11 bases match TRBD1. The V and J ends lost 3 bases and 3 bases, in that order; junction bases with no gene match: 2. The CDR3 is 15 residues long. Germline V CDR1 and CDR2: SEHNR, FQNEAQ (reference sequence). The DNA of the CDR3 is TGTGCCAGCAGCTTCGGGACAGGGGGTACAGATACGCAGTATTTT. This codes for CASSFGTGGTDTQYF.

This clonotype has at least ten counts. This chain links TRBV11-3 with TRBJ2-3; D might be TRBD1 or TRBD2, each matching 5 bases. The CDR3 length is 15 residues. The V gene's germline CDR1 is SGHNT and CDR2 YENEEA. Trimming shortened V by 4 bases and J by 1 base, and 12 bases separated the two germline ends. The DNA for the CDR3 is TGTGCCAGCAGCTCAGAGGGACGGGGCACAGATACGCAGTATTTT. This sequence encodes CASSSEGRGTDTQYF.

CDR3 region: CASSLGGTANYGYTF. For the CDR3, the DNA is TGTGCCAGCAGCTTAGGCGGGACAGCTAACTATGGCTACACCTTC. The chain is built from TRBV11-2 and TRBJ1-2; 7 bases line up with TRBD1. Per germline, CDR1 SGHAT and CDR2 FQNNGV. This CDR3 region has 15 residues. Trimming took 1 base from V and 0 from J; bases not matched to a gene: 2.

The table lists this clonotype with many counts. V gene TRBV7-2 combines with J gene TRBJ2-7, with a tentative D call TRBD1 (6 bases). Looked up from germline, CDR1 is SGHTA and CDR2 is FQGNSA. The CDR3 covers 13 residues. The CDR3 DNA reads TGTGCCAGCAGCTTAGTTACAGGGTACGGGCAGTACGTC. Its translation: CASSLVTGYGQYV.

V and J are TRBV10-3 and TRBJ2-5, with no clear D. Germline assignment: CDR1 ENHRY and CDR2 SYGVKD. The CDR3 contains 13 residues. The ends were cut back, 10 bases at V and 2 bases at J, with 14 bases in the middle. In DNA, the CDR3 is TGTGCCACCGGGTCTGCCCCACAAGAGACCCAGTACTTC. This translates into CATGSAPQETQYF.

V is TRBV6-6 and J is TRBJ1-3; TRBD1 matches 8 bases. The germline gives CDR1 MNHNY, CDR2 SVGAGI (reference sequence). After removal of 5 bases from V and 6 bases from J, the junction contained 6 bases not matched to a gene. The CDR3 spans 14 residues. The CDR3 DNA is TGTGCCAGCAGTCCCACAGGGGGGATAAACACCATATATTTT. This encodes CASSPTGGINTIYF.

In its sample, this clonotype was seen a few times. J is TRBJ1-4 and V is TRBV5-1; possibly TRBD1 for D (5 bases). The germline gives CDR1 SGHRS, CDR2 YFSETQ. This CDR3 has 14 amino acids. Trimming shortened V by 4 bases and J by 8 bases, and 15 bases separated the two germline ends. CDR3 loop: CASSKDSSPEKLFF. The CDR3 DNA sequence: TGCGCCAGCAGCAAAGACAGCTCCCCGGAAAAACTGTTTTTT.

This clonotype was seen at least ten times. The chain couples TRBV6-6 to TRBJ2-3; D unclear. Germline V gene data show CDR1 as MNHNY and CDR2 as SVGAGI (reference sequence). CDR3 size: 15 residues. Trimming stripped 8 bases from V and 1 base from J, with 16 bases between. The CDR3, as DNA: TGTGCCAGCGCCCCCCGGCCGGCCGGCACAGATACGCAGTATTTT. Amino acids: CASAPRPAGTDTQYF.

The CDR3 sequence is CASSGGTGYTDTQYF. CDR3 DNA sequence: TGTGCCAGCAGTGGAGGGACAGGTTACACAGATACGCAGTATTTT. This rearrangement joins TRBV6-5 to TRBJ2-3, with 8 bases that match TRBD1. The CDR3 is made up of 15 amino acids. J gave up 2 bases and V 5 bases, and 6 bases lay outside the gene matches. CDR1 and CDR2 (germline): MNHEY, SVGAGI.